The 18 T cell receptor beta chains presented below share a single source sample, sequenced in a study of blood T cell repertoires in COVID-19 (dated by TCRdb to the early 2020s). The library was prepared using the immunoSEQ multiplex PCR assay. TCRdb's version of the immuneACCESS table is confined to in-frame rearrangements and falls short of the full clone set. An unresolved V gene accounts for under half of the shortfall where checked; the remainder is of unknown origin. This sample holds 65,000 to 75,000 clones; approximately 91% were observed only once. The ten top clones hold approximately 14% of the sample. The source material was peripheral blood. These receptors were collected from a human donor with active COVID-19. The donor label of this sample is uncertain.

The chain is built from TRBV5-8 and TRBJ2-7; TRBD2 is a possible D gene (5 bases). The CDR3 is 13 residues long. Germline lookup yields CDR1 SGHTS and CDR2 YDEGEE. Trimming removed 1 base at V and 3 bases at J, with 8 bases between. This CDR3 is CASSLFEGYEQYF. The CDR3 DNA follows: TGTGCCAGCAGCTTGTTCGAGGGCTACGAGCAGTACTTC. Drawing the rest from reference TRBV5-8 and TRBJ2-7, the complete variable domain is EAGVTQSPTHLIKTRGQQATLRCSPISGHTSVYWYQQALGLGLQFLLWYDEGEERNRGNFPPRFSGRQFPNYSSELNVNALELEDSALYLCASSLFEGYEQYFGPGTRLTVT.

J is TRBJ1-5 and V is TRBV7-2, with a weak D call TRBD1 (5 bases). This CDR3 has 17 amino acids. V shed 1 base and J shed 2 bases, with 15 bases lying between them. CDR1 SGHTA and CDR2 FQGNSA come from the germline V gene. The CDR3 is CASSLVGQGGGNQPQHF. The CDR3 nucleotides read TGTGCCAGCAGCTTAGTCGGGCAGGGTGGTGGCAATCAGCCCCAGCATTTT.

The chain has TRBV5-4 and TRBJ2-3; D might be TRBD1 (5 bases). The CDR3 runs to 15 residues. CDR1 is SGHNT, CDR2 YYREEE, per germline (reference sequence). Trimming took off 0 bases at V and 2 bases at J, with 10 bases between the two ends. The CDR3 is CASSLDSGFTDTQYF. The CDR3 nucleotides read TGTGCCAGCAGCTTGGACTCAGGGTTCACAGATACGCAGTATTTT.

The chain carries TRBV4-1 and TRBJ2-3; 9 nucleotides agree with TRBD1. Germline V lookup: CDR1 MGHRA, CDR2 YSYEKL. The length of the CDR3 is 13 residues. J lost 8 bases, V lost 6 bases, and 6 bases had no gene match. CDR3 loop: CASRDTGGGTQYF. CDR3 DNA: TGCGCCAGCAGAGATACAGGGGGCGGTACGCAGTATTTT.

The rearrangement uses TRBV6-4 and TRBJ2-3, with 7 bases identical to TRBD2. The V gene's germline CDR1 is MRHNA and CDR2 SNTAGT. The length of the CDR3 is 15 residues. The J segment lost 4 bases and the V segment lost 4 bases, leaving 8 bases of the junction unmatched. Here the CDR3 reads CASSVFEGGPDTQYF. In DNA, the CDR3 is TGTGCCAGCAGTGTCTTTGAGGGAGGGCCAGATACGCAGTATTTT.

This clone was seen once. The chain couples TRBV6-5 to TRBJ2-7; D possibly corresponds to TRBD2 (5 bases). The V gene lost 6 bases and the J gene lost 3 bases, with 15 bases spanning the gap. Germline V gene sequence: CDR1 MNHEY, CDR2 SVGAGI. CDR3 length: 14 residues. CDR3 sequence: CASSPTRNGYEQYF. The CDR3 nucleotides are TGTGCCAGCAGCCCCACTAGAAACGGCTACGAGCAGTACTTC.

The V and J genes are TRBV7-2 and TRBJ2-1; TRBD2 matches at 9 bases. Germline assignment: CDR1 SGHTA and CDR2 FQGNSA. This CDR3 is built from 15 residues. V gave up 4 bases and J gave up 9 bases; unmatched junction bases: 10. The CDR3 loop reads CASSSPTSGSSEQFF. For the CDR3, the DNA is TGTGCCAGCAGCTCGCCGACTAGCGGTTCCTCTGAGCAGTTCTTC.

This rearrangement joins TRBV6-1 to TRBJ2-3, with a tentative D call TRBD1 (6 bases). Trimming took 2 bases from V and 7 from J, leaving 13 bases between them. The CDR3 consists of 14 residues. The germline V gene encodes CDR1 MNHNS and CDR2 SASEGT. DNA of the CDR3: TGTGCCAGCAGTGAATGGACAGTTCCTTATACGCAGTATTTT. Translation gives CASSEWTVPYTQYF.

V is TRBV18 and J is TRBJ1-2, with 7 nucleotides matching TRBD1. CDR3 length equals 19 residues. The junction had 19 bases not matched to a gene; V was cut back by 1 base and J by 5 bases. Germline CDR1 KGHSH, CDR2 LQKENI. Here the CDR3 reads CASSPLKVQGILIGYGYTF. The DNA for the CDR3 is TGTGCCAGCTCACCACTTAAAGTACAGGGGATTTTAATAGGGTATGGCTACACCTTC.

V usage is TRBV19 and J usage is TRBJ1-2; TRBD1 aligns across 9 bases. Unmatched junction bases numbered 1, after V lost 3 bases and J lost 5 bases. Germline assignment: CDR1 LNHDA and CDR2 SQIVND (reference sequence). This CDR3 has 13 amino acids. This CDR3 is CASSIDRGYGYTF. The DNA for the CDR3 is TGTGCCAGTAGTATCGACAGGGGGTATGGCTACACCTTC. Drawing the rest from reference TRBV19 and TRBJ1-2, the complete variable domain is DGGITQSPKYLFRKEGQNVTLSCEQNLNHDAMYWYRQDPGQGLRLIYYSQIVNDFQKGDIAEGYSVSREKKESFPLTVTSAQKNPTAFYLCASSIDRGYGYTFGSGTRLTVV.

This chain connects TRBV27 to TRBJ2-2; tentatively, D is TRBD1 (5 bases). Germline loops: CDR1 MNHEY, CDR2 SMNVEV (reference sequence). The CDR3 has 16 amino acids. Deletions cut 1 base from V and 0 bases from J, with 9 bases between. The CDR3: CASSLWYRTNTGELFF. CDR3 nucleotide sequence: TGTGCCAGCAGTTTATGGTACAGGACGAACACCGGGGAGCTGTTTTTT.

The chain has TRBV18 and TRBJ2-1; 9 bases are shared with TRBD2. Germline V gives CDR1 KGHSH, CDR2 LQKENI. Losses at the gene ends were 6 bases for V and 4 bases for J; bases not matched to a gene: 4. This CDR3 is built from 14 residues. The CDR3: CASSRAGGYNEQFF. The CDR3 nucleotides are TGTGCCAGCTCTCGAGCGGGAGGTTACAATGAGCAGTTCTTC.

V and J are TRBV6-1 and TRBJ2-7; 12 positions agree with TRBD2. J was trimmed by 5 bases and V by 1 base; bases with no gene match: 9. Germline lookup yields CDR1 MNHNS and CDR2 SASEGT. The CDR3 runs 17 residues. The DNA of the CDR3 is TGTGCCAGCAGTGAAGTGGCTAGCGGGAGGGCCATCCACGAGCAGTACTTC. Protein sequence: CASSEVASGRAIHEQYF.

The V and J genes are TRBV19 and TRBJ2-2; TRBD2 might be the D (5 bases). Trimming pared 1 base from V and 3 bases from J, leaving 6 bases between. The germline V gene encodes CDR1 LNHDA and CDR2 SQIVND (reference sequence). There are 14 residues in the CDR3. The chain's CDR3 is CASSIGGDTGELFF. DNA for the CDR3: TGTGCCAGTAGTATAGGGGGAGACACCGGGGAGCTGTTTTTT.

The V and J genes are TRBV21-1 and TRBJ2-3; the table calls TRBD2, which could not be checked here. TRBV21-1 is designated a pseudogene. The CDR3 has 17 residues. CDR3 residues: CASGQHGSGASTDTQYF. The CDR3 DNA reads as TGTGCCAGCGGCCAACATGGTAGCGGAGCTAGCACAGATACGCAGTATTTT.

The gene calls are TRBV7-2 and TRBJ1-2; perhaps TRBD1 as D (6 bases). The CDR3 is made up of 14 amino acids. V was trimmed by 2 bases and J by 4 bases, leaving 11 bases between them. The germline CDR1 and CDR2 sequences are SGHTA and FQGNSA. CDR3 in amino acids: CASSLTGWSYGYTF. The DNA for the CDR3 is TGTGCCAGCAGCTTAACAGGGTGGTCCTATGGCTACACCTTC.

Note on this clone: No DNA is shown, since the ends of the CDR3 on it are uncertain; the CDR3 is the one TCRdb lists. Other DNA sequences of this sample code for an identical CDR3. V and J are TRBV29-1 and TRBJ2-5; the table names TRBD2, a call not compared with the DNA. CDR1 and CDR2 from the germline V gene are SQVTM and ANQGSEA. A total of 12 residues make up the CDR3, ends included. The CDR3 loop is CSVWASGSGQYF.

The chain is built from TRBV7-2 and TRBJ1-2; 11 bases are a match to TRBD1. V shed 5 bases, J shed 8 bases, and the junction held 7 bases outside the gene matches. The length of the CDR3 is 14 residues. CDR1 and CDR2 (germline): SGHTA, FQGNSA. CDR3 loop: CASSQDRGLNGYTF. CDR3 nucleotide sequence: TGTGCCAGCAGCCAGGACAGGGGGCTAAACGGCTACACCTTC.